Here is one T cell receptor beta chain with its context. 13 Jbeta primers and 60 Vbeta primers were used for the PCR. Libraries were prepared by immunoSEQ multiplex PCR; TCRdb keeps only in-frame clonotypes and omits some of them. The table shows 130,000 or so clones, with roughly 82% occurring only once. The entry originates in a study of cytomegalovirus exposure and HLA in healthy donors. Germline CDR1 and CDR2: SGHDN and FVKESK. V was clipped by 1 base and J by 4 bases, with 13 bases between them. CDR3 length: 15 amino acids. This TCR was recovered from a male donor in good health and CMV-seropositive. The sample was PBMCs. The chain carries TRBV14 and TRBJ1-1; tentatively, D is TRBD1 (6 bases). The CDR3, as DNA: TGTGCCAGCAGCCAAGGTCAGGGGTTGGGCACTGAAGCTTTCTTT. It is translated as CASSQGQGLGTEAFF.